This TCR beta chain was found in a study of human T cells and chemical hapten exposure. Across the whole study: Affected patients, primarily female, had alopecia areata, totalis or universalis. Regarding the study as a whole: Relative to controls, expanded TCRs formed significantly more large CDR3 similarity clusters. The number of TCRs above 1 in 1000 frequency did not change after DPC sensitization.

TCRdb re-analysed the RACE reads in MiXCR, keeping a single row per CDR3 protein. Of roughly 86,000 distinct CDR3 sequences detected, under 12% appear once; the ten largest clones hold around 2.3%. Time point given: patch test 1, 2 weeks after DPC sensitization. Treatment reported: therapeutic diphenylcyclopropenone sensitization with weekly scalp DPC. This clonotype was observed a few times. Its antigen remains unknown. Deletions cut 3 bases from V and 4 bases from J, with 16 bases between. This CDR3 contains 15 residues. Germline CDR1 and CDR2: SGHRS and YFSETQ. The source of this sequence is a man aged 40-50 years with alopecia areata. Some clones in this sample may be carry-over from other donors' samples. Sequenced material: whole blood, taken in connection with sensitization to the hapten diphenylcyclopropenone (DPC). The chain links TRBV5-1 to TRBJ2-5; the D gene is possibly TRBD1 (6 bases). CDR3 residues: CASSSYRDPRETQYF. CDR3 coding DNA: TGCGCCAGCAGCTCATACAGGGACCCCCGAGAGACCCAGTACTTC.